Presented here are 12 T cell receptor beta chains from one specimen sequenced in a study of spatial heterogeneity in lung cancer. In TCRdb, the 5' RACE reads were re-called with MiXCR into one record per CDR3 protein. The sample yields about 17,000 distinct CDR3 sequences, more than 5.5% seen once. The time point here: sample taken at primary tumor resection. Findings and caveats of the study: The number of expanded tumor alpha and beta chains correlated with mutation number.

These receptors have no known antigen. The specimen comprised lung tumor tissue, sampled at surgery. These receptors all come from a male donor with early-stage non-small cell lung cancer.

This clonotype showed up many times. With the library built for alpha chains, this beta chain is off target and its frequency is not meaningful. The chain recombines TRBV12-5 with TRBJ1-1; D call uncertain. The CDR3 runs 14 residues. Germline loops: CDR1 LGHNT, CDR2 FRNRAP. Deletions cut 1 base from V and 6 bases from J, with 12 bases between. CDR3 DNA sequence: TGTGCTAGTGGTTTGGGCGCGACTAGGGCTGAAGCTTTCTTT. This gives the protein CASGLGATRAEAFF.

Many counts were recorded for this clonotype. The library was prepared for alpha chains; this beta chain is a stray read, so its frequency means little. The J gene is TRBJ2-2, the V gene TRBV29-1; TRBD2 agrees at 10 bases. Looked up from germline, CDR1 is SQVTM and CDR2 is ANQGSEA. The CDR3 contains 15 residues. V shed 5 bases, J shed 3 bases, and the junction held 6 bases outside the gene matches. In nucleotides, the CDR3 is TGCAGCGTTCACCTAGCGGGAGTTGACACCGGGGAGCTGTTTTTT. Its translation is CSVHLAGVDTGELFF.

This clonotype has at least ten counts. Because the library targeted alpha chains, this beta chain is an off-target read whose size means little. The genes are TRBV10-3 and TRBJ2-3; unclear D gene. The germline CDR1 and CDR2 sequences are ENHRY and SYGVKD. Trimming pared 9 bases from V and 0 bases from J, leaving 13 bases between. The CDR3 covers 14 residues. CDR3 DNA sequence: TGTGCCATGGCCCCAGGCTTCAGCACAGATACGCAGTATTTT. Protein: CAMAPGFSTDTQYF.

On this clonotype itself: The size of this beta chain means little, since it is a stray read in a library made for alpha chains. The genes are TRBV12-3 or TRBV12-4 and TRBJ2-5; D possibly uses TRBD1 or TRBD2 (5 bases each). V gave up 3 bases and J gave up 5 bases, with 19 bases separating them. The CDR3 loop spans 16 amino acids. CDR3 DNA: TGTGCCAGCAGTTTGAACCCCCCGGGGCCCCTGGAGACCCAGTACTTC. Its protein product is CASSLNPPGPLETQYF.

Ten or more counts support this clonotype. Being off target in a library aimed at alpha chains, this beta chain has a size of little meaning. V gene TRBV7-3 combines with J gene TRBJ2-3; 7 nucleotides align to TRBD1. The CDR3 loop spans 14 amino acids. Germline V CDR1 and CDR2: SGHTA, FQGTGA. V lost 3 bases and J lost 1; bases outside the gene matches: 1. CDR3: CASSFGQGTDTQYF. In DNA, the CDR3 is TGTGCCAGCAGCTTTGGACAGGGCACAGATACGCAGTATTTT.

There are many counts of this clonotype. The library was built for alpha chains, so this beta chain is an off-target read and its size means little. The V call is TRBV12-3 or TRBV12-4, the J call TRBJ1-5, with 8 bases lining up with TRBD1. V was clipped by 7 bases and J by 0 bases; unmatched bases: 14. The CDR3 totals 18 residues. The DNA for the CDR3 is TGTGCCAGCATCCCAGGACAGGGACGACCGAGTAGCAATCAGCCCCAGCATTTT. This translates into CASIPGQGRPSSNQPQHF.

A remark on this clonotype: This beta chain is off target for a library built for alpha chains, so its abundance means little. The chain couples TRBV4-2 to TRBJ2-4; possible D gene TRBD1, 5 bases. V was pared by 0 bases and J by 6 bases, with 15 bases between. The CDR3 loop spans 16 amino acids. Germline V gene lookup returns CDR1 LGHNA and CDR2 YNFKEQ. CDR3 loop: CASSQDRRGPVNIQYF. The CDR3 region has the DNA TGTGCCAGCAGCCAAGATCGTAGGGGCCCCGTAAACATTCAGTACTTC.

In this sample, this clonotype turned up many times. This beta chain lies outside the target of a library built for alpha chains; its clone size means little. The rearrangement uses TRBV28 and TRBJ1-5, with D perhaps TRBD1 (5 bases). The CDR3 loop spans 18 amino acids. CDR1 is MDHEN and CDR2 is SYDVKM in the germline V gene. Trimming removed 6 bases at V and 0 bases at J, with 21 bases between. Here the CDR3 DNA reads TGTGCCAGCAGGCACGGGGGAGCCAGAACTTATAGCAATCAGCCCCAGCATTTT. This translates into CASRHGGARTYSNQPQHF.

By share of the sample, this clonotype is medium-sized. This beta chain is off target for a library built for alpha chains, so its abundance means little. The V and J genes are TRBV28 and TRBJ2-2; 9 nucleotides agree with TRBD2. The length of the CDR3 is 15 residues. In germline, CDR1 is MDHEN, CDR2 SYDVKM. V gave up 6 bases and J gave up 2 bases; unmatched junction bases: 4. The CDR3 sequence: CASSLAGVNTGELFF. The CDR3 DNA reads TGTGCCAGCAGCTTAGCGGGAGTCAACACCGGGGAGCTGTTTTTT. Full variable domain (missing parts from reference TRBV28 and TRBJ2-2): DVKVTQSSRYLVKRTGEKVFLECVQDMDHENMFWYRQDPGLGLRLIYFSYDVKMKEKGDIPEGYSVSREKKERFSLILESASTNQTSMYLCASSLAGVNTGELFFGEGSRLTVL.

This clonotype was seen a few times. Since it is a stray read in a library aimed at alpha chains, this beta chain has a size that is not meaningful. The J gene is TRBJ2-5, the V gene TRBV5-4; a possible D gene is TRBD1 (5 bases). V was pared by 5 bases and J by 1 base, with 12 bases between. The CDR3 totals 14 residues. Germline lookup yields CDR1 SGHNT and CDR2 YYREEE (reference sequence). CDR3 sequence (DNA): TGTGCCAGCAGTACATTACAGGTCCAAGAGACCCAGTACTTC. This sequence encodes CASSTLQVQETQYF.

This clonotype has at least ten counts. Within a library made for alpha chains, this beta chain is off target, and its count is uninformative. This chain connects TRBV20-1 to TRBJ2-6; 7 nucleotides line up with TRBD1. The CDR3 totals 19 residues. V lost 1 base to trimming and J lost 1 base; unmatched junction nucleotides: 13. Germline CDR1 reads DFQATT; CDR2 reads SNEGSKA (reference sequence). CDR3 amino acids: CSARGAPGQSSSGANVLTF. CDR3 sequence (DNA): TGCAGTGCTAGAGGAGCGCCGGGACAGAGCTCGTCTGGGGCCAACGTCCTGACTTTC.

As regards this clonotype: This beta chain is an unintended read in a library built for alpha chains; its size means little. This chain connects TRBV20-1 to TRBJ2-3, with a possible D match to TRBD2 (6 bases). The CDR3 runs 13 residues. The V gene lost 3 bases and the J gene lost 5 bases, with 12 bases spanning the gap. Germline V lookup: CDR1 DFQATT, CDR2 SNEGSKA (reference sequence). The CDR3 DNA reads as TGCAGTGCTAGCATTAGCGGAAAAGATACGCAGTATTTT. Its protein product is CSASISGKDTQYF.